This T cell receptor beta chain was identified in a study of OX40 agonist ivuxolimab in advanced cancers. About the study: Ivuxolimab, which is an agonistic anti-OX40 (CD134) antibody, was administered to the patients. With a range of about 23 to 85, age averaged approximately 60 years, and around 80% were male. Participants could have had prior anti-PD-1, anti-PD-L1 or anti-CTLA-4 therapy, and around 40% had some.

This table comes from immunoSEQ multiplex PCR, and its TCRdb copy is limited to in-frame clones, with some not included. The sample has tens of thousands of clones; 92% are singletons. There are 15 residues in the CDR3. CDR1 is SGHVS and CDR2 is FNYEAQ in the germline V gene. V gave up 1 base and J gave up 6 bases, with 13 bases separating them. The source material was CD4+ or CD8+ T cells sorted from blood, sampled in a trial of the OX40 agonist ivuxolimab. The receptor comes from an adult with an advanced solid tumor such as melanoma, head and neck, liver or kidney cancer. The chain joins TRBV7-6 to TRBJ1-5; no clear D. For the CDR3, the DNA is TGTGCCAGCAGCTTAGACATATGGTATGTTCAGCCCCAGCATTTT. This encodes CASSLDIWYVQPQHF. Combining the CDR3 with reference TRBV7-6 and TRBJ1-5 gives the whole variable domain GAGVSQSPRYKVTKRGQDVALRCDPISGHVSLYWYRQALGQGPEFLTYFNYEAQQDKSGLPNDRFSAERPEGSISTLTIQRTEQRDSAMYRCASSLDIWYVQPQHFGDGTRLSIL.